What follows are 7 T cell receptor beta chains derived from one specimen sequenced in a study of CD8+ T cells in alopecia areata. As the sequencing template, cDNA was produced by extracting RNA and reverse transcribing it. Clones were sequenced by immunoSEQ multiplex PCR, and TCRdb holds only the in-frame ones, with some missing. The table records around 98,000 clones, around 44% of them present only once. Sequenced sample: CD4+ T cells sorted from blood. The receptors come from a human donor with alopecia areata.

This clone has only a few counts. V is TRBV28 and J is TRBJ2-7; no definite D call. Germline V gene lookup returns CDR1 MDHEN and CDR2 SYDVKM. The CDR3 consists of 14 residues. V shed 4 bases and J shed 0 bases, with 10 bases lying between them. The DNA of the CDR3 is TGTGCCAGCAGTTCCGGTGACTTCTCCTACGAGCAGTACTTC. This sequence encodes CASSSGDFSYEQYF.

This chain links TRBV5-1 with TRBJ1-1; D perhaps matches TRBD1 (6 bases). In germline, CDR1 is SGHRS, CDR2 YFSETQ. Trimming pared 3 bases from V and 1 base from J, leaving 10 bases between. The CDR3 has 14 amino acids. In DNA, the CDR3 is TGCGCCAGCAGCTCCGGACAGACGAACACTGAAGCTTTCTTT. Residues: CASSSGQTNTEAFF.

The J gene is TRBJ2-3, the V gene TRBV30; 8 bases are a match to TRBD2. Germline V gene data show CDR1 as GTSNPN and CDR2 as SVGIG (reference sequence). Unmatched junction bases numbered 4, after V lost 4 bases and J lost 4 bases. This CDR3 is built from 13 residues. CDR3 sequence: CAWIVGGADTQYF. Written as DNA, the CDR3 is TGTGCCTGGATTGTCGGGGGGGCAGATACGCAGTATTTT.

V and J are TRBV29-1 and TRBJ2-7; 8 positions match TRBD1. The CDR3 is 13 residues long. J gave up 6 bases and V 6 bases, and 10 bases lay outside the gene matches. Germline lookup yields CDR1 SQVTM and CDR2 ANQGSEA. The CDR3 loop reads CSVTGTGRSEQYF. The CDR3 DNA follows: TGCAGCGTAACCGGGACAGGACGTTCCGAGCAGTACTTC.

The CDR3 protein is CAWSPPGVTGETQYF. The CDR3 bases are TGTGCCTGGAGTCCCCCGGGGGTTACCGGGGAGACCCAGTACTTC. The chain joins TRBV30 to TRBJ2-5, with a weak D call TRBD2 (6 bases). The germline V gene has CDR1 GTSNPN and CDR2 SVGIG (reference sequence). The CDR3 has 15 amino acids. With 2 bases removed from V and 5 bases from J, the gap between germline ends came to 18 bases.

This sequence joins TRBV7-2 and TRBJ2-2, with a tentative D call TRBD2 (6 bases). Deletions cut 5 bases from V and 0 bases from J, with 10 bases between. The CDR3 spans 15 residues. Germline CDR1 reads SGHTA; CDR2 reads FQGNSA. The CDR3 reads CASSPGLSNTGELFF. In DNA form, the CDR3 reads TGTGCCAGCAGCCCGGGACTGTCGAACACCGGGGAGCTGTTTTTT.

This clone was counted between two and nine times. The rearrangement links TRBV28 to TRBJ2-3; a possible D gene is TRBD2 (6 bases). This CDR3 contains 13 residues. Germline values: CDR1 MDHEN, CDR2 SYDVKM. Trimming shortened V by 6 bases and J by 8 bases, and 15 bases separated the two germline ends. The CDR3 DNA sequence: TGTGCCAGCAGAGTCCAGGGCGGGGTTACGCAGTATTTT. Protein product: CASRVQGGVTQYF. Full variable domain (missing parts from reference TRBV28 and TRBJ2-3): DVKVTQSSRYLVKRTGEKVFLECVQDMDHENMFWYRQDPGLGLRLIYFSYDVKMKEKGDIPEGYSVSREKKERFSLILESASTNQTSMYLCASRVQGGVTQYFGPGTRLTVL.